This T cell receptor (beta chain) was profiled in a study of OX40 agonist ivuxolimab in advanced cancers. This clone was seen a single time. Generated by immunoSEQ multiplex PCR, the TCRdb table keeps only in-frame clones and is missing some. The sample lists tens of thousands of clones; approximately 90% were seen once. The J segment lost 4 bases and the V segment lost 7 bases, leaving 10 bases of the junction unmatched. In germline, CDR1 is SNHLY, CDR2 FYNNEI. CDR3 size: 15 residues. The sample in question was CD4+ or CD8+ T cells sorted from blood, obtained in a trial of the OX40 agonist ivuxolimab. This chain uses TRBV2 with TRBJ2-3, with TRBD2 matching 8 bases. This TCR was recovered from an adult with an advanced solid tumor such as melanoma, head and neck, liver or kidney cancer. CDR3 nucleotide sequence: TGTGCCAGCAATTTACTAGCGGCGGGTGCAGATACGCAGTATTTT. As protein: CASNLLAAGADTQYF.